This T cell receptor (beta chain) was identified in a study of T cells in Graves' hyperthyroidism and ophthalmopathy. Used for diagnoses were clinical symptoms, serum thyroxine and TRAb, thyroid ultrasound and orbital computed tomography. Amplified TCR beta CDR3 regions derived from RNA transcripts. The HTBI set primed first-round TCR CDR3 RT-PCR. TCRdb re-called the multiplex PCR reads with MiXCR, one entry per CDR3 protein. The profile shows about 640,000 distinct CDR3 sequences, around 21% of them singletons. This clonotype was seen many times. This TCR came from a man in his thirties or forties with Graves' ophthalmopathy. Sequenced sample: blood.

CDR3 nucleotide sequence: TGTGCCAGCAGTTTAGCCGGGGGCGGCGGGGAGCTGTTTTTT. It is translated as CASSLAGGGGELFF. V and J are TRBV12-3 or TRBV12-4 and TRBJ2-2; D may correspond to TRBD1 or TRBD2 (6 bases each). This CDR3 spans 14 amino acids. V gave up 0 bases and J gave up 7 bases, with 9 bases separating them.